This is a list of T cell receptor beta chains from one sample in a study of blood T cell repertoires in COVID-19. Libraries were prepared by immunoSEQ multiplex PCR; TCRdb keeps only in-frame clonotypes and omits some of them. This sample has hundreds of thousands of clones; around 87% occur once, and the top ten carry under 3%. The source material was peripheral blood. The receptors originated from a woman in her sixties or seventies with COVID-19, enrolled during active disease. The CDR3 runs from the conserved cysteine through the conserved F or W. Each record gives: clone size, CDR3 length, J gene, V gene, D gene, CDR3 DNA, CDR3 protein. D genes are given only for firm matches. Part of the rows lack a size; the others show once, few, many or a class for expanded clones.

>-|12|TRBJ2-2|TRBV19|-
TGTGCCACAATAACCTCAGGGGGGGAGCTGTTTTTT
CATITSGGELFF
>-|16|TRBJ1-1|TRBV3-1/TRBV3-2|-
TGTGCCAGCAGCCAAGGAGGGGGGGGCGGATTGGCTGAAGCTTTCTTT
CASSQGGGGGLAEAFF
>once|12|TRBJ1-1|TRBV27|TRBD1
TGTGCCAGCCGAGGGGGCTACACTGAAGCTTTCTTT
CASRGGYTEAFF
>-|16|TRBJ2-5|TRBV24-1|TRBD2
TGTGCCACCAGTGACGCCGCAGCGGGGGGGCAAGAGACCCAGTACTTC
CATSDAAAGGQETQYF
>-|15|TRBJ1-5|TRBV9|-
TGTGCCAGCAGCGTTGTTTGGACTGGCAATCAGCCCCAGCATTTT
CASSVVWTGNQPQHF
>once|19|TRBJ2-1|TRBV7-9|TRBD2
TGTGCCAGCAGCCCCCTCCCGGGACTAGCGGGCGGCTCCTACAATGAGCAGTTCTTC
CASSPLPGLAGGSYNEQFF
>-|15|TRBJ1-6|TRBV3-1/TRBV3-2|TRBD1
TGTGCCAGCAGCGCTCGGACAGGCTCTAATTCACCCCTCCACTTT
CASSARTGSNSPLHF
>-|15|TRBJ1-1|TRBV19|-
TGTGCCAGTATTTTCAGGGAGGGTTTGAACACTGAAGCTTTCTTT
CASIFREGLNTEAFF
>-|14|TRBJ1-4|TRBV18|-
TGTGCCAGCTCACCCCAGCAGGAGGGGGAAAAACTGTTTTTT
CASSPQQEGEKLFF
>-|12|TRBJ2-1|TRBV6-6|-
TGTGCCAGCAGTTCGGACTGGAGTGAGCAGTTCTTC
CASSSDWSEQFF
>-|15|TRBJ1-2|TRBV6-2/TRBV6-3|-
TGTGCCAGCAGTCCGGACAGCGTGGGTAACTATGGCTACACCTTC
CASSPDSVGNYGYTF
>-|15|TRBJ1-6|TRBV27|-
TGTGCCAGCAGTTCCGCCGGGGGCTATAATTCACCCCTCCACTTT
CASSSAGGYNSPLHF
>-|14|TRBJ2-7|TRBV27|-
TGTGCCAGCAGTTTGGGGTGGACAGCCTACGAGCAGTACTTC
CASSLGWTAYEQYF
>-|14|TRBJ2-3|TRBV5-1|-
TGCGCCAGCAGGTGGCAGGGGAAAACAGATACGCAGTATTTT
CASRWQGKTDTQYF
>-|13|TRBJ1-2|TRBV12-3/TRBV12-4|TRBD1
TGTGCCAGCAGACCGACAGGGATCTATGGCTACACCTTC
CASRPTGIYGYTF
>-|14|TRBJ1-6|TRBV7-9|-
TGTGCCAGCAGCTTAGGGACTTATAATTCACCCCTCCACTTT
CASSLGTYNSPLHF
>-|14|TRBJ1-4|TRBV9|TRBD1
TGTGCCAGCAGCCCTACAGGGGCAGGGGAAAAACTGTTTTTT
CASSPTGAGEKLFF
>-|11|TRBJ2-7|TRBV12-3/TRBV12-4|-
TGTGCCAGCAGCGTCAGGGTACAGCAGTACTTC
CASSVRVQQYF
>-|17|TRBJ2-7|TRBV15|-
TGTGCCACCAGCAGAGACAATGGGGCGACCCTTTCCTACGAGCAGTACTTC
CATSRDNGATLSYEQYF
>-|15|TRBJ1-4|TRBV6-1|-
TGTGCCAGCAGTGATCCAGGGCTTTTGGATGAAAAACTGTTTTTT
CASSDPGLLDEKLFF
>-|14|TRBJ1-2|TRBV5-1|-
TGCGCCAGCAGCTTGGCCGGGACTCATTATGGCTACACCTTC
CASSLAGTHYGYTF
>-|14|TRBJ2-3|TRBV19|TRBD1
TGTGCCAGTAGAACGACAGGGCGCACAGATACGCAGTATTTT
CASRTTGRTDTQYF
>-|12|TRBJ2-7|TRBV7-8|-
TGTGCCAGCAGCCTTCCAGGCTACGAGCAGTACTTC
CASSLPGYEQYF
>-|13|TRBJ1-3|TRBV28|-
TGTGCCAGCAGTTTGGAAGGGGTGAACACCATATATTTT
CASSLEGVNTIYF
>-|14|TRBJ2-2|TRBV19|TRBD1
TGTGCCAGTCGATACAGGGGTGACACCGGGGAGCTGTTTTTT
CASRYRGDTGELFF
>-|14|TRBJ1-6|TRBV7-2|TRBD1
TGTGCCAGCAGCTTGAGGACAGGGGGCACACCCCTCCACTTT
CASSLRTGGTPLHF
>-|14|TRBJ1-1|TRBV18|-
TGTGCCAGCTCACCAAAGAGGATGAACACTGAAGCTTTCTTT
CASSPKRMNTEAFF
>-|14|TRBJ2-3|TRBV5-1|TRBD1
TGCGCCAGCAGCTTGGACAGGGGTACAGATACGCAGTATTTT
CASSLDRGTDTQYF
>-|14|TRBJ2-3|TRBV5-1|-
TGCGCCAGCAGCTCCGCAGGGAGCACAGATACGCAGTATTTT
CASSSAGSTDTQYF
>-|13|TRBJ1-1|TRBV7-3|-
TGTGCCAGCAGACTAGGGTCGAACACTGAAGCTTTCTTT
CASRLGSNTEAFF
>-|13|TRBJ1-4|TRBV6-5|-
TGTGCCAGCAGTTACTCCAGGAACGAAAAACTGTTTTTT
CASSYSRNEKLFF
>few|18|TRBJ2-3|TRBV20-1|TRBD2
TGCAGTGCAAGTCTACGCTTTAGCGGGCGACAAAGCACAGATACGCAGTATTTT
CSASLRFSGRQSTDTQYF
>-|13|TRBJ1-5|TRBV28|-
TGTGCCAGCACCCGGGGGGTTTATCAGCCCCAGCATTTT
CASTRGVYQPQHF
>-|14|TRBJ2-3|TRBV20-1|TRBD1
TGCAGTGCTAGTTGGCAGGGGGGCACAGATACGCAGTATTTT
CSASWQGGTDTQYF